These 10 T cell receptor beta chains came from one sample sequenced in a study of blood T cell repertoires in COVID-19. The assay was immunoSEQ multiplex PCR, and TCRdb's table has in-frame clones only and misses some. Of 150,000 to 200,000 clones detected, roughly 85% appear once; the ten largest clones hold nearly 8.5%. Sequencing was performed on peripheral blood. These receptors originate from a man aged 55-75 years with acute or convalescent COVID-19.

This sequence joins TRBV27 and TRBJ2-1; D possibly corresponds to TRBD2 (6 bases). Per germline, CDR1 MNHEY and CDR2 SMNVEV (reference sequence). CDR3 length equals 17 residues. V lost 6 bases, J lost 5 bases, and 23 bases lay in between. DNA of the CDR3: TGTGCCAGCAGCCCGGGGGTCCAGGGAATCCGGAACAATGAGCAGTTCTTC. Amino acids: CASSPGVQGIRNNEQFF.

The CDR3 nucleotides read TGTGCCAGCAGTTTATGGGGGGGAAACAATGAGCAGTTCTTC. Its translation is CASSLWGGNNEQFF. V and J are TRBV27 and TRBJ2-1; TRBD2 agrees at 7 bases. Unmatched junction bases numbered 2, after V lost 1 base and J lost 5 bases. This CDR3 is built from 14 residues. CDR1 and CDR2 (germline): MNHEY, SMNVEV (reference sequence).

The genes are TRBV2 and TRBJ2-7; TRBD2 matches 8 bases. Looked up from germline, CDR1 is SNHLY and CDR2 is FYNNEI. The trim removed 8 bases at V and 8 bases at J, leaving 5 bases unmatched. This CDR3 spans 11 amino acids. The DNA of the CDR3 is TGTGCCAGCCGGGAGGGGCGTCAGCAGTACTTC. This translates into CASREGRQQYF.

The chain uses TRBV27 and TRBJ1-2; 11 nucleotides line up with TRBD1. Germline assignment: CDR1 MNHEY and CDR2 SMNVEV (reference sequence). This CDR3 region has 19 residues. With V trimmed by 6 bases and J by 2 bases, 17 bases remained unmatched. The CDR3 DNA is TGTGCCAGCAGACCCGGGACAGGGGGACAACTCCACCGAAACTATGGCTACACCTTC. This translates into CASRPGTGGQLHRNYGYTF.

The chain joins TRBV5-1 to TRBJ1-1; D ambiguous. Germline V gene sequence: CDR1 SGHRS, CDR2 YFSETQ. V lost 0 bases and J lost 5, with 8 bases in between. The CDR3 runs to 13 residues. The CDR3 DNA follows: TGCGCCAGCAGCTTGGCCGCGTTAACTGAAGCTTTCTTT. Protein product: CASSLAALTEAFF.

The gene calls are TRBV2 and TRBJ2-7; D is ambiguous. The germline CDR1 and CDR2 sequences are SNHLY and FYNNEI. The V and J ends lost 5 bases and 5 bases respectively, with 13 bases between them. The CDR3 loop spans 13 amino acids. The CDR3 DNA follows: TGTGCCAGCAGTCTGCTGCCCAAGCACGAGCAGTACTTC. Translated: CASSLLPKHEQYF.

The V and J genes are TRBV5-1 and TRBJ1-2, with 9 bases aligning to TRBD1. The CDR3 totals 13 residues. Trimming cost V 3 bases and J 8 bases; bases outside gene matches: 5. Germline CDR1 is SGHRS and CDR2 is YFSETQ. CDR3 protein: CASSYGTGSGYTF. Written as DNA, the CDR3 is TGCGCCAGCAGCTACGGGACAGGGTCCGGCTACACCTTC.

In this sample, this clone turned up once. The CDR3 nucleotides are TGTGCCAGCAGCTTGCGGGACAGGGCTTACGAGCAGTACTTC. It specifies CASSLRDRAYEQYF. The chain is built from TRBV5-4 and TRBJ2-7; 9 positions match TRBD1. The CDR3 consists of 14 residues. Looked up from germline, CDR1 is SGHNT and CDR2 is YYREEE (reference sequence). Trimming removed 1 base from V and 4 bases from J; junction bases left unmatched: 3.

This chain links TRBV12-3 or TRBV12-4 with TRBJ2-3; a possible D gene is TRBD1 (6 bases). The CDR3 is 13 amino acids. V lost 6 bases, J lost 2 bases, and 9 bases lay in between. The CDR3 sequence is CASRWGHTDTQYF. DNA of the CDR3: TGTGCCAGCAGATGGGGACACACAGATACGCAGTATTTT.

V usage is TRBV28 and J usage is TRBJ2-7; TRBD1 matches 7 bases. J lost 6 bases, V lost 7 bases, and 6 bases had no gene match. The CDR3 extends over 12 amino acids. Germline lookup yields CDR1 MDHEN and CDR2 SYDVKM. The CDR3 nucleotides are TGTGCCAGCACCACCGGGACAGCCGAGCAGTACTTC. Amino acid sequence: CASTTGTAEQYF.